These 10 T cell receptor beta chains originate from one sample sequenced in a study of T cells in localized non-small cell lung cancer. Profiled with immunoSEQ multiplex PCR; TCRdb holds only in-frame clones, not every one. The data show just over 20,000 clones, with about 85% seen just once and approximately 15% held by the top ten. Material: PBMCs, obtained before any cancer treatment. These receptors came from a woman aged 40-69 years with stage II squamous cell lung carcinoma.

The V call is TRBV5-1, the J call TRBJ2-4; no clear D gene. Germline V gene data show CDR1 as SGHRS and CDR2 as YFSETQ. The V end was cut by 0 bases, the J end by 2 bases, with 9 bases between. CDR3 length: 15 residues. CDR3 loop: CASSLEVLPKNIQYF. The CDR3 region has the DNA TGCGCCAGCAGCTTGGAAGTGCTCCCCAAAAACATTCAGTACTTC.

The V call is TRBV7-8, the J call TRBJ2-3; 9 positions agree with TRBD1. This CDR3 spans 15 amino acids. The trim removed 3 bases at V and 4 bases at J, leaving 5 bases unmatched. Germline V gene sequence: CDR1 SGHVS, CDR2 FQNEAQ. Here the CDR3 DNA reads TGTGCCAGCAGCTTGGAACAGGGGGCGGCAGATACGCAGTATTTT. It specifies CASSLEQGAADTQYF.

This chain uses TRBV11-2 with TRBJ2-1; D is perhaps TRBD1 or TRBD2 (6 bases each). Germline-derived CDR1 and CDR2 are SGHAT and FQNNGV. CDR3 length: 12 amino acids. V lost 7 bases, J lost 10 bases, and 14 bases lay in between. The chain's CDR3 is CASTPGAGEQFF. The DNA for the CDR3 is TGTGCCAGCACCCCGGGGGCGGGGGAGCAGTTCTTC.

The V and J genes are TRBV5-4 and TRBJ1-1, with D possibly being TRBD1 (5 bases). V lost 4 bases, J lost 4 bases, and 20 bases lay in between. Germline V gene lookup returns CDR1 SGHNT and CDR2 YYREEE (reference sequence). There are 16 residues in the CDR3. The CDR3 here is CASSPGAGKRGTEAFF. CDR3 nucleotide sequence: TGTGCCAGCAGCCCCGGTGCGGGCAAGAGGGGCACTGAAGCTTTCTTT.

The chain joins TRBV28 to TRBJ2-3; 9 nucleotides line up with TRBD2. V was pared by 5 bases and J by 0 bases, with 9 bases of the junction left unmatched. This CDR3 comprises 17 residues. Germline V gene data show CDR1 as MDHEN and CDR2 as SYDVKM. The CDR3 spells CASSPASGTRSTDTQYF. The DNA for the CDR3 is TGTGCCAGCAGTCCCGCTAGCGGGACAAGGAGCACAGATACGCAGTATTTT.

As DNA, the CDR3 is TGTGCCAGTAGTTGGGACGTTTGGGCCACTGAAGCTTTCTTT. It codes for CASSWDVWATEAFF. The rearrangement uses TRBV19 and TRBJ1-1, with D possibly matching TRBD1 (5 bases). CDR3 length: 14 residues. Trimming took 5 bases from V and 4 from J, leaving 14 bases between them. Germline V CDR1 and CDR2: LNHDA, SQIVND (reference sequence).

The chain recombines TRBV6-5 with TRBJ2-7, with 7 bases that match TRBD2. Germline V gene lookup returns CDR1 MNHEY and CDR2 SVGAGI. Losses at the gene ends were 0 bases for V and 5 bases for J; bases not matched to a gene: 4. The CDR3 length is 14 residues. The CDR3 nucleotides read TGTGCCAGCAGTTACTCGGGGAGGGGAGACGAGCAGTACTTC. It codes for CASSYSGRGDEQYF.

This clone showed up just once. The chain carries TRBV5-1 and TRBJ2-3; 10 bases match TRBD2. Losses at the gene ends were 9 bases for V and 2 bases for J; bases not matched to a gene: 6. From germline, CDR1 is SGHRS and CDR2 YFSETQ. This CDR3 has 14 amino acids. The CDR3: CATQREGNTDTQYF. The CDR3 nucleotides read TGCGCCACCCAGCGGGAGGGAAACACAGATACGCAGTATTTT.

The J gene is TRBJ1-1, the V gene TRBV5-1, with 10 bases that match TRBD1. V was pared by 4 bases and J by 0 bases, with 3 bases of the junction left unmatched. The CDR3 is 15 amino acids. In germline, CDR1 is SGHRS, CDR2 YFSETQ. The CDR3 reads CASSVGQGMNTEAFF. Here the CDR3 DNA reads TGCGCCAGCAGCGTGGGACAGGGGATGAACACTGAAGCTTTCTTT.

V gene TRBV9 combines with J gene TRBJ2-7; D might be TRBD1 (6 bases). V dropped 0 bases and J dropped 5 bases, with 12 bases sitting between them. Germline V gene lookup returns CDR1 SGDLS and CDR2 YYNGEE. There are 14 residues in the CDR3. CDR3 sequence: CASSVAGEWNEQYF. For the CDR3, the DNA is TGTGCCAGCAGCGTAGCAGGGGAGTGGAACGAGCAGTACTTC.